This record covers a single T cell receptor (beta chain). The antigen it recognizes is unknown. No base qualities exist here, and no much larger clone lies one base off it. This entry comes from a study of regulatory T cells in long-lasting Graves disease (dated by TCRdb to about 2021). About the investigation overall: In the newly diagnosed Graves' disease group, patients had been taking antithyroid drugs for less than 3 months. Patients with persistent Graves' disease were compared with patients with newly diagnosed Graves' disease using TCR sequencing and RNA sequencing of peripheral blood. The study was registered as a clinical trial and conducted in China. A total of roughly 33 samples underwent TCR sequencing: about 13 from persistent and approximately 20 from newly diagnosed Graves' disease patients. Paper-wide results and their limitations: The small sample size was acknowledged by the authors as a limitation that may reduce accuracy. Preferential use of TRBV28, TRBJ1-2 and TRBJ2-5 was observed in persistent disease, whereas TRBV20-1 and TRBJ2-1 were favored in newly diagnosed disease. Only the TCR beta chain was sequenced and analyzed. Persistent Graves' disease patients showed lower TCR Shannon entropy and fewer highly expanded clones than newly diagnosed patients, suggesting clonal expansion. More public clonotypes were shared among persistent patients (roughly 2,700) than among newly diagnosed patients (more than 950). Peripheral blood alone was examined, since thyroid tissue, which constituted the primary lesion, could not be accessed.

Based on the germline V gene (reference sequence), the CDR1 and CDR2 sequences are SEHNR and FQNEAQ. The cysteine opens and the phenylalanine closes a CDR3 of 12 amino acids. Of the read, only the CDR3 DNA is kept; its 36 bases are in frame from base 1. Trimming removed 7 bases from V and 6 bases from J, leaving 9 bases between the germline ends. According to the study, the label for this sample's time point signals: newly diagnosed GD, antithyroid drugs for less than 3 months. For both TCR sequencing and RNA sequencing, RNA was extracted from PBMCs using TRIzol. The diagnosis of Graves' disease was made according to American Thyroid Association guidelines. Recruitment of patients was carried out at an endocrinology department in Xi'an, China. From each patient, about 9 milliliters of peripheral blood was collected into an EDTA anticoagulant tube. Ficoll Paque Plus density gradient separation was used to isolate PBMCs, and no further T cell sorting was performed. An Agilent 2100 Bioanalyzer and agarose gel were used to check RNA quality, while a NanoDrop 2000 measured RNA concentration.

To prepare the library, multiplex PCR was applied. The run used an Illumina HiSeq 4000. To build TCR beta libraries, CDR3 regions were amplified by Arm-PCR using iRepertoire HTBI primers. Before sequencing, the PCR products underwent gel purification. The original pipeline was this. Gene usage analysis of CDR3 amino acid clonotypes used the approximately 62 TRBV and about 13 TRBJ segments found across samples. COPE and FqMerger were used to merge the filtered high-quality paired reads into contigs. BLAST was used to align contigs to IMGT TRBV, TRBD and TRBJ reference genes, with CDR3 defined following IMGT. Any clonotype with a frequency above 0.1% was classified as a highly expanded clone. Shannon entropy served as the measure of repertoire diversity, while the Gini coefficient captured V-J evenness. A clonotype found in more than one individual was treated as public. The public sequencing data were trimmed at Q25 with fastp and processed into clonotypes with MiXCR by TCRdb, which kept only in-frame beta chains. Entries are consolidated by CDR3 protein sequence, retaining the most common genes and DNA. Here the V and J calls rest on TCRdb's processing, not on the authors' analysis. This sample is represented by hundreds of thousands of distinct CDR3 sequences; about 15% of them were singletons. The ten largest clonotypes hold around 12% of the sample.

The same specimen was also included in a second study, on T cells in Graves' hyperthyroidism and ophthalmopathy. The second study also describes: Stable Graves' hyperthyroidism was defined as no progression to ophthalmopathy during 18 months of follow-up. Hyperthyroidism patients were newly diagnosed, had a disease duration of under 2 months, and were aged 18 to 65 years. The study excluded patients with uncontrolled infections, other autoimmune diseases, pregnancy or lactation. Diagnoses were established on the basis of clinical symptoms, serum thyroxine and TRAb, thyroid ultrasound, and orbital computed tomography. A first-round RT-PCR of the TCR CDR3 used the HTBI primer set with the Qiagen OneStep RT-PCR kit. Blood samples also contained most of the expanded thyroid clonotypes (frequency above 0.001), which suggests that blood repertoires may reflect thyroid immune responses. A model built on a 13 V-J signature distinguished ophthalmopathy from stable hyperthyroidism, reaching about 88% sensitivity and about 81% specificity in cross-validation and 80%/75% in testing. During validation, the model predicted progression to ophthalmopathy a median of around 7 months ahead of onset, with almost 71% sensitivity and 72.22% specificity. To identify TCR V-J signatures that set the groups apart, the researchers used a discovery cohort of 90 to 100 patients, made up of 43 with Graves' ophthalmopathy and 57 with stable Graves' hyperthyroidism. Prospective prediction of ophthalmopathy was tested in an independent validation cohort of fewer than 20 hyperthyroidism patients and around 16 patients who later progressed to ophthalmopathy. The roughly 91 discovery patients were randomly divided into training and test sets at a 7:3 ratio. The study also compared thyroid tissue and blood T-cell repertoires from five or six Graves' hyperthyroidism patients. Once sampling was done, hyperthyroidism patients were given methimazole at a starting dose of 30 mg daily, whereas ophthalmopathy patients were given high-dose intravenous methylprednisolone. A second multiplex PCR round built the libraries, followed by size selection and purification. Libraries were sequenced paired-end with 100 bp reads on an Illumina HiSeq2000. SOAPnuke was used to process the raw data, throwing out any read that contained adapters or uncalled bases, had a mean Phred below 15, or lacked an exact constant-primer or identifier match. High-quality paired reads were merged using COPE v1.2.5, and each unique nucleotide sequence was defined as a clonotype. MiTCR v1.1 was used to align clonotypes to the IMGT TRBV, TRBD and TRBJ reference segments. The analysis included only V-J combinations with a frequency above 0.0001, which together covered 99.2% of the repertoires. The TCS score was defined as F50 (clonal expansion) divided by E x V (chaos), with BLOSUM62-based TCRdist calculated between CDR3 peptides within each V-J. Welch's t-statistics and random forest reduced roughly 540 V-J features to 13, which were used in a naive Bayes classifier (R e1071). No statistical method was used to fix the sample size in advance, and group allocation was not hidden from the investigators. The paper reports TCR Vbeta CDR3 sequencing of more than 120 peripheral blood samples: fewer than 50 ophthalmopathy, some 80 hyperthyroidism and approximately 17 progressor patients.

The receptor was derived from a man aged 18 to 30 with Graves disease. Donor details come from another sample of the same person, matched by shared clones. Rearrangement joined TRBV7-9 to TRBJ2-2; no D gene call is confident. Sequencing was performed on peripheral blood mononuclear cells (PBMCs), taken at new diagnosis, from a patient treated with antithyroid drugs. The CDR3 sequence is CASIPPSGELFF. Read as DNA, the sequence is TGTGCCAGCATCCCCCCCTCCGGGGAGCTGTTTTTT.